This T cell receptor beta chain is from a study of metastatic and nonmetastatic thyroid tumors. Study-level information: Across blood and tumor or nodule tissue, repertoires from malignant and benign thyroid patients were compared with one another.

Original processing notes: Construction of a distant-metastasis classifier for papillary thyroid cancer relied on CDR3 differences across clinicopathological groups. TCRdb reanalyzed the PCR reads via MiXCR. V and J calls and clone size were set by TCRdb, not the authors. Of around 18,000 clones listed, 29% are singletons. This clone was detected only a few times. Its specificity is unknown. Ahead of thyroid surgery, no patient had received treatment of any kind. Germline lookup yields CDR1 MDHEN and CDR2 SYDVKM. Trimming removed 5 bases from V and 7 bases from J, with 9 bases in between. The length of the CDR3 is 13 residues. Study findings and constraints: Benign nodules were reported to have significantly lower TCR beta diversity than malignant thyroid tumors, in blood and tumor.

V is TRBV28 and J is TRBJ1-6; D gene unclear. The source of this sequence is a female donor with papillary thyroid cancer or a benign thyroid nodule (not recorded which). Some clones in this sample may be carry-over from other donors' samples. Input material: tumor tissue. The CDR3 protein is CASSPPWNSPLHF. In DNA, the CDR3 is TGTGCCAGCAGTCCTCCGTGGAATTCACCCCTCCACTTT.